This entry concerns a single T cell receptor beta chain. The antigen remains undetermined. This entry is derived from a study of somatic mutations in cytotoxic T cells in rheumatoid arthritis. Looking at the study overall: Patient blood, which was peripheral blood collected as 30 ml EDTA, was drawn right after diagnosis and before any treatment started. Study outcomes and limitations: It was found that CD8+ T-cell clonality in rheumatoid arthritis patients did not differ significantly from that in age-matched healthy controls.

V shed 4 bases, J shed 2 bases, and the junction held 14 bases outside the gene matches. CDR1 is SGHDT, CDR2 YYEEEE, per germline. The CDR3 runs 18 residues. Each population, CD4+ and CD8+ cells, was isolated by positive magnetic bead selection and checked for purity by flow cytometry. TCRdb's table, derived via immunoSEQ multiplex PCR, lists solely in-frame clones and lacks some. The sample consists of approximately 3,800 clones, roughly 72% of them appearing once. What was sequenced was CD8+ T cells sorted from blood. The chain uses TRBV5-6 and TRBJ2-3; TRBD2 matches at 9 bases. The clonotype was recovered from an adult with rheumatoid arthritis. This chain's CDR3 is CASSARVSSGGDTDTQYF. DNA for the CDR3: TGTGCCAGCAGCGCCCGCGTGAGTAGCGGGGGCGACACAGATACGCAGTATTTT. Supplemented by reference TRBV5-6 and TRBJ2-3, the full variable domain reads DAGVTQSPTHLIKTRGQQVTLRCSPKSGHDTVSWYQQALGQGPQFIFQYYEEEERQRGNFPDRFSGHQFPNYSSELNVNALLLGDSALYLCASSARVSSGGDTDTQYFGPGTRLTVL.